This T cell receptor (beta chain) was identified during a study of cytomegalovirus exposure and HLA in healthy donors (dated by TCRdb to about 2017). The study in broad terms: In an earlier analysis of under 750 of the donors, 250 to 350 Gb of sequence data and 100 million or so unique TCR beta sequences from some 170 million T cells were reported. Roughly 5 DR-DQ haplotypes were handled as single units for association and clustering, since linkage in the cohort was strong. Approximately 300 gigabases of sequencing data and around 80 million unique TCR sequences made up an early release that covered roughly 670 HLA-typed donors. The study used immunosequencing to profile the T cell repertoires of approximately 640 subjects and linked those repertoires to cytomegalovirus serostatus. Among roughly 370 genotyped donors of the cohort, an average of 235,054 unique TCR beta nucleotide sequences were sequenced per donor, about a sixth of them non-productive. In a later analysis, previously published TCR beta repertoires from several hundred donors were re-analyzed and high-resolution HLA genotyping was added so that TCR occurrence patterns could be studied. The aim of the study was to test whether cataloging public T cell receptors could identify signatures of past pathogen exposure. An earlier analysis of 587 of the donors used high-throughput TCR beta sequencing to judge whether each TCR beta V gene segment behaved as functional or pseudogenic. Every discovery cohort repertoire had been produced on one sequencing platform. HLA typing covered class I and class II loci at four-digit resolution. To predict cytomegalovirus infection status, the study combined high-throughput TCR immunosequencing, statistical association of individual TCRs with disease status, and machine learning. The number of donors typed differed by locus, with about 629-640 for A, B, C, DRB1 and DQB1, roughly 520 for DQA1, approximately 570 for DPA1, and under 490 for DPB1. The genetic ancestry cluster associated with self-reported Caucasian donors included about 81% of the 398 genotyped donors. Donor age, sex, ethnicity and CMV serostatus were compiled together with the repertoire data. In the later analysis, no new phenotypic data were used to find candidate immune exposures; instead, reliance was placed on TCR beta sequences and their occurrence across donors. A later genetic analysis used genome-wide SNP genotypes for about 55% of the 666 donors, treating that subset as a discovery cohort. Besides the first cohort of approximately 710 subjects, a separate validation cohort made up of 95 to 150 different subjects was used. What the authors observed across the whole study: Sequencing depth was assumed to be roughly uniform across donors in the presence/absence analyses, though that assumption may not hold. Because counts were too low, roughly 17 rarely observed V segments, including chromosome 9 orphons, were left out of the earlier analysis of 587 of the donors. In vitro tests confirmed that a few of the cytomegalovirus-associated TCR beta chains recognize cytomegalovirus antigens. When HLA alleles, especially DR and DQ, strongly co-occurred, TCR associations were difficult to assign to individual alleles. A later analysis found that HLA-associated TCR beta chains were more clonally expanded and had lower generation probabilities than equally common non-associated chains. A later analysis associated about 17,000 TCR beta sequences with specific HLA alleles at a false discovery rate of 0.05. The study listed 164 TCR beta chains as associated with cytomegalovirus. In a later analysis, the rate of TCR association differed among HLA loci, with DRB1 alleles having the most associated TCRs and HLA-C alleles having the fewest. Correlated functional status among segregating V segments might reflect linkage disequilibrium, but an unknown experimental factor could not be ruled out. A later genetic analysis reported fewer N-insertions in productive TCRs among donors in an Asian-associated ancestry cluster than the roughly 640-donor mean. A later analysis found that most CMV-associated TCR beta chains appeared HLA-restricted, with HLA associations seemingly driven largely by CMV exposure. A later genetic analysis associated a missense DCLRE1C variant with V-gene and J-gene trimming of TCR beta chains, and an independent cohort replicated the association. Most TCR sequences were seen in very few donors, while some public TCRs were found in many individuals. A cluster of highly shared sequence variants was judged likely to represent a technical artifact of the sequencing pipeline. HLA typing was unavailable for some donors at each locus, so association tests used only the typed subset. Some IMGT-functional V segments, including TRBV6-2 and TRBV6-3, could not be distinguished by the 87-base-pair reads and were therefore excluded. A further reported finding was that TCR beta sequences accurately predicted the HLA-A and HLA-B alleles for most subjects in the first cohort. A later analysis reported that several top co-occurrence clusters appeared linked to parvovirus B19, influenza, CMV and Epstein-Barr virus. This cohort had only TCR beta chains sequenced, and the lack of alpha or paired-chain data limited which features could be detected. In both the original and validation cohorts, the classifier was reported to diagnose cytomegalovirus status with high specificity and sensitivity. The only immune exposure information available for the cohort was CMV serostatus. It was suggested by the authors that the approach could potentially be generalized to other disease states and immunological phenotypes. In an earlier analysis of some 540 of the donors, most TCR beta V segments appeared in productive rearrangements about 90% or about 30% of the time, broadly matching IMGT annotations.

Libraries were prepared through the immunoSEQ multiplex PCR assay. A mixture of 60 forward primers for TCR Vbeta segments and 13 reverse primers for TCR Jbeta segments was used in the multiplex PCR. A multiplex PCR assay on genomic DNA amplified the CDR3 region of rearranged TCR beta genes. On the Illumina HiSeq System, the amplified TCR beta libraries were sequenced as 87-base-pair reads. The paper's processing steps were these. A later analysis counted about 80 million unique TCR beta chains across the 666 repertoires, and some 11 million of these chains were shared by at least two donors. Raw reads were error-corrected and collapsed into unique sequences by a nearest-neighbor algorithm in which closely related sequences were merged to remove PCR and sequencing errors. Alignment of CDR3 sequences to IMGT reference sequences was used to assign V, D and J gene segments. For a sequence to be retained, a match of at least six nucleotides to both a V gene segment and a J gene segment was required. Rearrangements were called productive when the CDR3 lacked stop codons and stayed in frame with V and J; all others were non-productive. Following IMGT convention, CDR3 was defined as the stretch from the second conserved V-encoded cysteine to the conserved J-encoded phenylalanine. Sequences without an unambiguous match to a single V gene segment were excluded from the earlier analysis of almost 600 of the donors. An earlier analysis of 587 of the donors called V segments functional above 56.7% productive rearrangements and segregating when the between-donor standard deviation exceeded 5%. A statistical classification framework was built to diagnose cytomegalovirus status from the catalog of TCR beta chain sequences. In a later analysis, V and J genes were assigned by comparing TCR nucleotide sequences against IMGT/GENE-DB human TR gene sequences. The TCRdist pipeline was used in a later analysis to assign CDR3 sequences and most-parsimonious VDJ recombination scenarios. In a later analysis, each TCR beta chain was defined by its CDR3 amino acid sequence together with its V-gene family, and reads without a unique V-gene family were excluded. In a later analysis, around 650 highly shared, low-generation-probability nucleotide sequences were removed to address suspected cross-contamination and a sequencing artifact. A later analysis calculated a clonal expansion index for each public chain from normalized within-repertoire ranks of inferred template counts. In a later analysis, generation probabilities were computed with a VDJ recombination model fitted to out-of-frame rearrangements, and the resulting probabilities were checked against IGoR. In a later analysis, hypergeometric tests were used to score TCR-TCR, TCR-HLA and TCR-CMV co-occurrence, with a repertoire-size bias correction applied to TCR pairs. A later analysis estimated false discovery rates by permuting HLA or CMV assignments 20 times. In a later analysis, co-occurring TCRs were grouped using DBSCAN, and TCRdist sequence similarity was added for clustering within HLA-allele-positive subsets. Co-occurrence clustering excluded repertoires with fewer than 30,000 or more than 120,000 public chains, plus five with anomalous nucleotide sharing. TCRdb's version of the immuneACCESS table is confined to in-frame rearrangements and falls short of the full clone set. An unresolved V gene accounts for under half of the shortfall where checked; the remainder is of unknown origin. The V and J calls and clone size were taken over from that table, and D and trimming were inferred from the DNA. The sample table lists around 210,000 clones, approximately 84% of them with a count of one. In total, the top ten clones hold about 0.22% of the sample.

Concerning this clone itself: There is no known antigen for this receptor. Per-nucleotide qualities are absent, and no much larger clonotype sits a single base away.

The cohort consisted of some 730 healthy bone marrow donors. At the time of sampling, every cohort member was nominally healthy, though immune exposures that went unrecorded were likely present. The donor tested CMV seronegative and was one of the 352 seronegative cohort members. Every donor gave a peripheral blood sample, and the peripheral blood mononuclear cells from that sample were used for TCR beta sequencing. The Qiagen DNeasy Blood Extraction Kit was used to extract genomic DNA from the blood cell samples. V lost 2 bases and J lost 0 bases, and the count of bases not matched to a germline gene is 9. Taken from cysteine to phenylalanine, the CDR3 has 18 residues. Only the CDR3 DNA is retained, 54 bases long and in frame from the first base. The germline V gene (reference sequence) yields SEHNR for CDR1 and FQNEAQ for CDR2.

The sequence links TRBV7-9 to TRBJ1-3, with 8 middle bases fitting TRBD1. The receptor comes from a girl aged 2 to 9 in good health and CMV-seronegative. Specimen: PBMCs. The CDR3 region has the sequence CASSLRGTGSLSGNTIYF. The DNA sequence is given as TGTGCCAGCAGCTTAAGGGGGACAGGCTCCCTCTCTGGAAACACCATATATTTT.